A selection of T cell receptor beta chains follows, all from one sample in a study of human CD4 T cells and Enterobacteriaceae. Assay used: immunoSEQ multiplex PCR; TCRdb lists only in-frame clones, some missing. The sample contains about 29,000 clones, around 80% of which appear only once. Specimen: memory CD4+ T cells from blood. The origin of the receptors is a human donor in good health. The CDR3 runs from the conserved cysteine through the conserved F or W. The order of the fields is D gene, clone size, J gene, V gene, CDR3 protein, CDR3 DNA. The D gene is left open where the match is weak. Expanded clones get a size class; other rows say once, few or many, or leave the size out.

- | - | TRBJ2-7 | TRBV7-6 | CASTPGTQNYEQYF | TGTGCCAGCACCCCCGGGACTCAGAACTACGAGCAGTACTTC
TRBD1 | - | TRBJ2-7 | TRBV19 | CASSPSGDRGSYEQYF | TGTGCCAGTAGTCCTTCCGGGGACAGGGGCTCCTACGAGCAGTACTTC
- | - | TRBJ2-1 | TRBV12-5 | CASGPPGGGRYNEQFF | TGTGCTAGTGGTCCACCAGGGGGGGGCCGCTACAATGAGCAGTTCTTC
- | - | TRBJ2-1 | TRBV4-2 | CASSQDAAIYNEQFF | TGTGCCAGCAGCCAAGATGCGGCCATTTACAATGAGCAGTTCTTC
- | - | TRBJ1-6 | TRBV13 | CASSLGHGVKVNSPLHF | TGTGCCAGCAGCTTAGGTCACGGGGTCAAGGTTAATTCACCCCTCCACTTT
TRBD2 | - | TRBJ2-3 | TRBV29-1 | CSVAKAGATDTQYF | TGCAGCGTTGCGAAAGCGGGAGCCACAGATACGCAGTATTTT
- | - | TRBJ1-1 | TRBV27 | CASSPSGDTEAFF | TGTGCCAGCAGTCCCTCTGGAGACACTGAAGCTTTCTTT
- | - | TRBJ1-1 | TRBV7-9 | CASSFGPGGTEAFF | TGTGCCAGCAGCTTTGGGCCGGGTGGGACTGAAGCTTTCTTT
TRBD2 | - | TRBJ2-1 | TRBV19 | CASSMSGLAGSSYNEQFF | TGTGCCAGTAGTATGTCGGGACTAGCGGGATCCTCCTACAATGAGCAGTTCTTC
TRBD1 | - | TRBJ1-1 | TRBV29-1 | CSARQGMNTEAFF | TGCAGCGCACGACAGGGCATGAACACTGAAGCTTTCTTT
- | - | TRBJ2-1 | TRBV5-1 | CASSMGGGDNEQFF | TGCGCCAGCTCAATGGGAGGGGGGGACAATGAGCAGTTCTTC
- | few | TRBJ2-7 | TRBV28 | CASSSPGGNAYEQYF | TGTGCCAGCAGTTCACCTGGAGGGAATGCCTACGAGCAGTACTTC
- | once | TRBJ2-7 | TRBV2 | CASSRDRSSYEQYF | TGTGCCAGCAGCCGAGACAGGAGCTCCTACGAGCAGTACTTC
TRBD2 | - | TRBJ2-7 | TRBV7-2 | CASSLLLAGGPREQYF | TGTGCCAGCAGCTTATTACTAGCGGGAGGGCCAAGGGAGCAGTACTTC
- | - | TRBJ1-1 | TRBV2 | CASSETENTEAFF | TGTGCCAGCAGTGAGACCGAGAACACTGAAGCTTTCTTT
- | once | TRBJ1-3 | TRBV7-2 | CASSSTLSGNTIYF | TGTGCCAGCAGCTCAACACTCTCTGGAAACACCATATATTTT
- | - | TRBJ2-2 | TRBV7-3 | CASKRTTNTGELFF | TGTGCCAGCAAAAGAACTACGAACACCGGGGAGCTGTTTTTT
- | - | TRBJ1-4 | TRBV7-3 | CASSFSRCAPRDTNEKLFF | TGTGCCAGCAGCTTTTCTAGATGTGCTCCCCGGGATACTAATGAAAAACTGTTTTTT
TRBD2 | - | TRBJ2-3 | TRBV18 | CASSPDFGLAGGADTQYF | TGTGCCAGCTCACCGGACTTCGGGTTGGCGGGAGGGGCAGATACGCAGTATTTT
- | - | TRBJ1-5 | TRBV2 | CASSANRDISDQPQHF | TGTGCCAGCAGTGCGAACCGGGACATCAGTGATCAGCCCCAGCATTTT
TRBD2 | once | TRBJ2-2 | TRBV19 | CASSIGSGRTNTGELFF | TGTGCCAGTAGTATAGGTAGCGGGAGGACGAACACCGGGGAGCTGTTTTTT
- | - | TRBJ1-1 | TRBV19 | CASSIVGLNTEAFF | TGTGCCAGTAGTATTGTTGGGTTGAACACTGAAGCTTTCTTT
TRBD1 | - | TRBJ1-2 | TRBV5-1 | CASSMDREGGYTF | TGCGCCAGCAGCATGGACAGGGAGGGCGGCTACACCTTC
TRBD2 | - | TRBJ2-7 | TRBV29-1 | CSVGTSGNYEQYF | TGCAGCGTCGGGACTAGCGGGAACTACGAGCAGTACTTC
TRBD1 | once | TRBJ2-3 | TRBV6-5 | CASSYGTGSLTDTQYF | TGTGCCAGCAGTTACGGGACAGGGAGTCTCACAGATACGCAGTATTTT